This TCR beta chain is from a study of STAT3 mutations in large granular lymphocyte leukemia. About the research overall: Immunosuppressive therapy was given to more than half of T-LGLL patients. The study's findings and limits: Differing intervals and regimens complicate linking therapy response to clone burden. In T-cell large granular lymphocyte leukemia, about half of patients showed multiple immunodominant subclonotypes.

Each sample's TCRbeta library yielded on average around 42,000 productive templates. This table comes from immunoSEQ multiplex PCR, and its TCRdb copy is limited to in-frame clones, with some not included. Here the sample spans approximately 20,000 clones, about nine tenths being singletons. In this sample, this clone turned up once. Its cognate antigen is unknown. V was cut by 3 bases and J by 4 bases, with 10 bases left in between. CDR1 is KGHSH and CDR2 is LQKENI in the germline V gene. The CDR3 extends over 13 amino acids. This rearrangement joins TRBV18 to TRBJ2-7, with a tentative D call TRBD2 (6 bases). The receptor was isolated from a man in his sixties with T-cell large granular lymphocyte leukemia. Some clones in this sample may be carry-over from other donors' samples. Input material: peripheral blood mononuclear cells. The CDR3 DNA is TGTGCCAGCTCACCCTTGGGGGGATACGAGCAGTACTTC. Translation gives CASSPLGGYEQYF.